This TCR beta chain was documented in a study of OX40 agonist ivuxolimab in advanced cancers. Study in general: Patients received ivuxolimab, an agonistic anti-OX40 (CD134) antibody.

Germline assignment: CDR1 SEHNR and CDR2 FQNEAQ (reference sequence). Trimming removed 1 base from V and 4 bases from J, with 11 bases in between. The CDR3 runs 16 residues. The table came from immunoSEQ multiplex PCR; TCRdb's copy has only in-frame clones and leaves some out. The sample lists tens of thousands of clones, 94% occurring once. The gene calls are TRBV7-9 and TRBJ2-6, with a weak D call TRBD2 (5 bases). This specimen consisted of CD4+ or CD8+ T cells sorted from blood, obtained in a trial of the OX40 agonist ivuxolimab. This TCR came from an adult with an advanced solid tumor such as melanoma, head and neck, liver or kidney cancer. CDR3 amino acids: CASSLELGSGANVLTF. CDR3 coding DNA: TGTGCCAGCAGCTTAGAACTAGGGTCAGGGGCCAACGTCCTGACTTTC. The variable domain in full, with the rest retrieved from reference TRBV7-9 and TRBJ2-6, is DTGVSQNPRHKITKRGQNVTFRCDPISEHNRLYWYRQTLGQGPEFLTYFQNEAQLEKSRLLSDRFSAERPKGSFSTLEIQRTEQGDSAMYLCASSLELGSGANVLTFGAGSRLTVL.